The rows below give T cell receptor beta chains drawn from one sample of a study of identical twins. TCRdb recomputed calls from the 5' RACE reads with MiXCR, one row per CDR3 protein. In the table there are approximately 590,000 distinct CDR3 sequences, roughly 9.5% of which are singletons. These records were also assigned to another study, of yellow fever vaccine responses in identical twins.

The sequenced sample consisted of PBMCs. All receptors come from a woman aged 18-35 years in good health. The CDR3 runs from the conserved cysteine through the conserved F or W. Fields, in order: clone size, D gene, V gene, J gene, CDR3 protein, CDR3 DNA. D genes are given only for firm matches. A row's size may be missing; if present it is once, few, many or a size class.

>many|-|TRBV12-3/TRBV12-4|TRBJ2-1
CASSLEADDEQFF
TGTGCCAGCAGTTTAGAGGCAGACGATGAGCAGTTCTTC
>many|TRBD2|TRBV29-1|TRBJ2-2
CSVEGASGTNTGELFF
TGCAGCGTTGAAGGGGCTAGCGGGACGAACACCGGGGAGCTGTTTTTT
>few|TRBD1|TRBV7-8|TRBJ1-1
CASSRTTGATNTEAFF
TGTGCCAGCAGCCGGACGACAGGGGCCACGAACACTGAAGCTTTCTTT
>-|TRBD2|TRBV29-1|TRBJ2-7
CSGSGSRYEQYF
TGCAGCGGTAGCGGGAGTCGATACGAGCAGTACTTC
>few|TRBD1|TRBV20-1|TRBJ1-4
CSARTGTALTNEKLFF
TGCAGTGCTAGGACCGGGACAGCATTAACTAATGAAAAACTGTTTTTT
>-|-|TRBV9|TRBJ2-1
CASSPTRGGFYNEQFF
TGTGCCAGCAGCCCCACTCGCGGGGGCTTCTACAATGAGCAGTTCTTC
>few|TRBD2|TRBV9|TRBJ2-2
CASSVGSGGNTGELFF
TGTGCCAGCAGCGTAGGTAGCGGGGGGAACACCGGGGAGCTGTTTTTT
>-|-|TRBV12-3/TRBV12-4|TRBJ2-7
CASTNSPGQKTYEQYF
TGTGCCAGCACCAATTCCCCGGGACAAAAAACCTACGAGCAGTACTTC
>-|TRBD2|TRBV11-2|TRBJ2-1
CASSLDFLSVAGGRGNEQFF
TGTGCCAGCAGCTTAGACTTTCTATCGGTAGCGGGAGGGAGGGGCAATGAGCAGTTCTTC
>-|-|TRBV25-1|TRBJ2-7
CASARGGASYEQYF
TGTGCCAGCGCCCGAGGGGGAGCCTCCTACGAGCAGTACTTC
>-|TRBD1|TRBV6-1|TRBJ1-2
CASTRGANYGYTF
TGTGCCAGCACCAGGGGGGCCAACTATGGCTACACCTTC
>-|TRBD2|TRBV6-2/TRBV6-3|TRBJ2-7
CASCHGLAGEYEQYF
TGTGCCAGCTGCCACGGACTAGCGGGGGAGTACGAGCAGTACTTC
>few|-|TRBV9|TRBJ2-7
CASGRVGEQYF
TGTGCCTCGGGGCGCGTGGGCGAGCAGTACTTC
>-|TRBD2|TRBV4-3|TRBJ2-2
CASSQGGTSGKSGELFF
TGCGCCAGCAGCCAAGGTGGGACTAGCGGGAAGTCGGGGGAGCTGTTTTTT
>few|-|TRBV12-3/TRBV12-4|TRBJ2-1
CASSPIGSYNEQFF
TGTGCCAGCAGTCCGATAGGGTCCTACAATGAGCAGTTCTTC
>-|-|TRBV29-1|TRBJ2-3
CSVGGTLRGSTDTQYF
TGCAGCGTTGGAGGGACGCTTCGGGGTAGCACAGATACGCAGTATTTT
>-|TRBD2|TRBV28|TRBJ2-1
CASSPGTRTQFF
TGTGCCAGCAGTCCAGGGACTAGAACGCAGTTCTTC
>-|-|TRBV29-1|TRBJ2-3
CSVEPPMGAQPLTGTDTQYF
TGCAGCGTTGAACCGCCGATGGGGGCCCAACCCTTAACCGGCACAGATACGCAGTATTTT
>few|TRBD2|TRBV7-3|TRBJ2-3
CARHRLTKTSGATDTQYF
TGTGCCAGACACCGATTAACAAAGACTAGCGGGGCCACAGATACGCAGTATTTT
>few|TRBD1|TRBV11-2|TRBJ2-2
CASSLGQGRNTGELFF
TGTGCCAGCAGCTTGGGACAGGGTCGTAACACCGGGGAGCTGTTTTTT
>-|TRBD2|TRBV20-1|TRBJ2-1
CSAKTSGRGSYNEQFF
TGCAGTGCTAAGACTAGCGGGAGGGGGTCCTACAATGAGCAGTTCTTC
>-|-|TRBV29-1|TRBJ2-5
CSVVGIETQYF
TGCAGCGTTGTTGGGATTGAGACCCAGTACTTC
>few|-|TRBV5-1|TRBJ2-1
CASRSDNNEQFF
TGCGCCAGCAGATCGGATAACAATGAGCAGTTCTTC
>-|-|TRBV27|TRBJ1-5
CASSSPGANQPQHF
TGTGCCAGCAGTTCCCCCGGGGCGAATCAGCCCCAGCATTTT
>many|TRBD2|TRBV2|TRBJ2-1
CASLRGSSYNEQFF
TGTGCCAGCCTCCGCGGGAGCTCCTACAATGAGCAGTTCTTC
>many|-|TRBV5-1|TRBJ1-1
CASSFGDRKNTEAFF
TGCGCCAGCAGCTTCGGCGACAGGAAGAACACTGAAGCTTTCTTT
>many|-|TRBV6-5|TRBJ1-1
CASSYGRNTEAFF
TGTGCCAGCAGTTATGGACGGAACACTGAAGCTTTCTTT
>many|TRBD2|TRBV9|TRBJ2-1
CASSVDLGLAPNYNEQFF
TGTGCCAGCAGCGTAGATCTGGGACTAGCCCCTAACTACAATGAGCAGTTCTTC
>few|-|TRBV2|TRBJ2-1
CASKDGGTGNEQFF
TGTGCCAGTAAGGATGGAGGGACCGGGAATGAGCAGTTCTTC
>many|-|TRBV12-3/TRBV12-4|TRBJ1-5
CASSLYAGDGNQPQHF
TGTGCCAGCAGTTTGTATGCGGGGGATGGCAATCAGCCCCAGCATTTT
>few|-|TRBV2|TRBJ2-7
CASSGGRGGTYEQYF
TGTGCCAGCAGTGGAGGCAGGGGCGGGACCTACGAGCAGTACTTC
>many|-|TRBV29-1|TRBJ2-1
CSGQDFNEQFF
TGCAGCGGACAGGATTTTAATGAGCAGTTCTTC
>-|TRBD1|TRBV5-5|TRBJ1-2
CASSIIPGQGLDGYTF
TGTGCCAGCAGCATTATTCCGGGACAGGGACTGGATGGCTACACCTTC
>-|-|TRBV7-2|TRBJ2-1
CASNLKRGSEQFF
TGTGCCAGCAACCTAAAACGGGGAAGTGAGCAGTTCTTC
>-|TRBD2|TRBV3-1|TRBJ2-1
CASSPLGGNNEQFF
TGTGCCAGCAGTCCCCTCGGGGGGAACAATGAGCAGTTCTTC
>few|-|TRBV29-1|TRBJ1-2
CSVVSEFYGYTF
TGCAGCGTTGTTTCCGAATTCTATGGCTACACCTTC
>many|TRBD1|TRBV4-3|TRBJ2-5
CASSQGTGQETQYF
TGCGCCAGCAGCCAAGGGACAGGCCAAGAGACCCAGTACTTC
>many|-|TRBV6-7|TRBJ2-3
CASSYTGQRLLCTDTQYF
TGTGCCAGCAGTTACACTGGTCAGCGCCTACTTTGCACAGATACGCAGTATTTT
>many|TRBD2|TRBV28|TRBJ2-7
CASSPTWTSGNGEQYF
TGTGCCAGCAGTCCCACTTGGACTAGCGGGAACGGCGAGCAGTACTTC
>-|-|TRBV5-6|TRBJ1-2
CASSLPTHGYTF
TGTGCCAGCAGCTTGCCGACGCATGGCTACACCTTC
>few|TRBD1|TRBV27|TRBJ2-7
CASSIRQGASYEQYF
TGTGCCAGCAGTATCAGACAGGGGGCTTCGTACGAGCAGTACTTC
>-|TRBD1|TRBV5-1|TRBJ1-1
CASSLDRGIGNTEAFF
TGCGCCAGCAGCTTGGACAGGGGGATCGGGAACACTGAAGCTTTCTTT
>-|-|TRBV12-3/TRBV12-4|TRBJ2-1
CASSLGGWSGEQFF
TGTGCCAGCAGTTTAGGTGGCTGGAGCGGTGAGCAGTTCTTC
>few|TRBD2|TRBV12-3/TRBV12-4|TRBJ2-1
CASRQLAGGQLNEQFF
TGTGCCAGCAGACAACTAGCGGGGGGGCAGTTAAATGAGCAGTTCTTC
>many|-|TRBV20-1|TRBJ2-1
CSANQGGAYNEQFF
TGCAGTGCTAACCAGGGGGGGGCCTACAATGAGCAGTTCTTC
>few|-|TRBV4-2|TRBJ2-5
CASSQATLETQYF
TGTGCCAGCAGCCAAGCTACCCTGGAGACCCAGTACTTC
>-|TRBD1|TRBV6-1|TRBJ2-2
CASRAGGGGELFF
TGTGCCAGCAGAGCAGGGGGCGGGGGGGAGCTGTTTTTT
>many|-|TRBV2|TRBJ2-6
CASNSGANVLTF
TGTGCCAGCAACTCTGGGGCCAACGTCCTGACTTTC
>few|TRBD2|TRBV29-1|TRBJ2-1
CSVEREGRNEQFF
TGCAGCGTTGAGCGGGAGGGCCGCAATGAGCAGTTCTTC
>many|-|TRBV29-1|TRBJ2-7
CSFLRTPTYEQYF
TGCAGCTTCCTACGGACACCAACCTACGAGCAGTACTTC
>few|-|TRBV6-4|TRBJ2-3
CASSLAASSTDTQYF
TGTGCCAGCAGTTTAGCGGCTTCTAGCACAGATACGCAGTATTTT
>many|-|TRBV24-1|TRBJ2-1
CATSDFSGDEQFF
TGTGCCACCAGTGATTTTTCTGGGGATGAGCAGTTCTTC
>few|-|TRBV2|TRBJ2-1
CASSEILQPSSYNEQFF
TGTGCCAGCAGTGAGATCCTACAGCCAAGCTCCTACAATGAGCAGTTCTTC
>-|-|TRBV20-1|TRBJ2-5
CSASVETQYF
TGCAGTGCTAGCGTGGAGACCCAGTACTTC